This TCR beta chain comes out of a study of blood T cells in healthy people across ages. For the study at large: About one barcoded TCR beta cDNA was captured per two T cells. Overall study results and limits: CMV status of donors was unknown, possibly confounding expanded clonotype changes.

This clonotype was seen a few times. Antigen specificity is unknown. Germline CDR1 and CDR2: SQVTM and ANQGSEA. Trimming removed 4 bases at V and 8 bases at J, with 17 bases between. The CDR3 loop spans 14 amino acids. It was with a sample-barcoded 5' primer and a J-beta primer mix that a second PCR of roughly 7 to 12 cycles was run. All samples gave at least 2.5 million CDR3-containing paired-end reads. TCRdb called the 5' RACE reads again in MiXCR, with one record for every CDR3 protein. The sample has 450,000 to 700,000 distinct CDR3 sequences, approximately 30% seen once; the top ten hold 15% to 20%.

Sample: blood. V gene TRBV29-1 combines with J gene TRBJ1-4; D may be TRBD1 (6 bases). The TCR originated in a woman between 65 and 79 years old in good health. CDR3 loop: CSVVRRGADEKLFF. CDR3 in DNA: TGCAGCGTTGTCCGGCGGGGGGCAGACGAAAAACTGTTTTTT.